This entry lists 5 T cell receptor beta chains sequenced from one sample in a study of tumor and adjacent non-tumor tissue in lung cancer (dated by TCRdb to the late 2010s). RNA was extracted from bulk unsorted tissue and checked for quality with a NanoDrop ND-1000 and an Agilent 2100. Libraries were made using multiplex PCR. The sequencer listed for this sample is Illumina HiSeq 2500. TCRbeta libraries were constructed through three rounds of nested PCR with primers (Table S4) according to protocols modified from ARM-PCR. TCRdb redid the processing of the public reads, applying fastp at Q25 and MiXCR, and retained in-frame beta chains. Rows are combined by CDR3 protein, so each entry shows the most common genes and DNA. Within this sample are approximately 120,000 distinct CDR3 sequences, with around 80% of them counted one time only. Under 45% of the sample goes to the ten largest clones. Specimen: lung tumor tissue. The receptors shown here come from a woman aged 55-69 years with non-small cell lung cancer.

The sample holds one count of this clonotype. An end of the junction does not agree with germline; a read error may underlie this. This chain uses TRBV6-5 with TRBJ2-7; D possibly corresponds to TRBD2 (6 bases). Germline lookup yields CDR1 MNHEY and CDR2 SVGAGI. This CDR3 is 15 amino acids long. CDR3 nucleotide sequence: TGTGCCAGCAGTTACTTGACGGGAGTCGCTTACGTGCAGTACTTC. This encodes CASSYLTGVAYVQYF.

This clonotype was counted many times. The chain joins TRBV12-3 or TRBV12-4 to TRBJ2-1; 9 bases agree with TRBD1. After removal of 6 bases from V and 4 bases from J, the junction contained 13 bases not matched to a gene. The length of the CDR3 is 17 residues. For the CDR3, the DNA is TGTGCCAGCAGCCTGGACCCACAGGGGGCCCAATACAATGAGCAGTTCTTC. This sequence encodes CASSLDPQGAQYNEQFF.

Concerning this clonotype: A much larger clone sits a single nucleotide away, making a read error possible. The gene calls are TRBV30 and TRBJ1-1, with a weak D call TRBD1 (5 bases). CDR1 and CDR2 from the germline V gene are GTSNPN and SVGIG (reference sequence). The CDR3 covers 14 residues. The V end lost 5 bases, the J end lost 0 bases, and 13 bases lay between the germline ends. The CDR3: CAWVGTAMNTEAFF. Here the CDR3 DNA reads TGTGCCTGGGTCGGGACGGCGATGAACACTGAAGCTTTCTTT.

This clonotype was seen repeatedly, ten times or more. The chain has TRBV5-5 and TRBJ1-4, with 7 bases matching TRBD1. Germline CDR1 and CDR2: SGHKS and YYEKEE (reference sequence). With 4 bases clipped from V and 3 bases from J, the junction kept 9 bases outside the gene matches. The CDR3 is 16 residues long. CDR3 coding DNA: TGTGCCAGCAGCCAGAGCAGGGGGTCGGCTAATGAAAAACTGTTTTTT. Amino acid sequence: CASSQSRGSANEKLFF. The full variable domain, with the rest looked up from reference TRBV5-5 and TRBJ1-4, is DAGVTQSPTHLIKTRGQQVTLRCSPISGHKSVSWYQQVLGQGPQFIFQYYEKEERGRGNFPDRFSARQFPNYSSELNVNALLLGDSALYLCASSQSRGSANEKLFFGSGTQLSVL.

The V call is TRBV29-1, the J call TRBJ2-1; D is possibly TRBD2 (5 bases). The CDR3 has 15 residues. Germline CDR1 reads SQVTM; CDR2 reads ANQGSEA. V lost 3 bases to trimming and J lost 8 bases, with 20 bases between them. CDR3 sequence (DNA): TGCAGCGTTGACGGAGGATTAGCAGGAGATGATGAGCAGTTCTTC. Translating gives CSVDGGLAGDDEQFF.